The sequence of this T cell receptor (beta chain) was determined in a study of blood T cell repertoires in COVID-19. Profiling relied on immunoSEQ multiplex PCR, and the TCRdb table lists in-frame clones only, not all of them. The sample holds fewer than 250,000 clones, about four fifths seen once. This CDR3 is built from 15 residues. Germline V gives CDR1 MDHEN, CDR2 SYDVKM. V lost 5 bases and J lost 0; bases outside the gene matches: 1. The V gene is TRBV28, the J gene TRBJ1-4; 9 positions agree with TRBD1. The sample taken for sequencing was PBMCs or T cells enriched from blood (not recorded which). This sequence originates from a young woman who had recovered from COVID-19. The CDR3 reads CASSTGGATNEKLFF. The CDR3 nucleotides read TGTGCCAGCAGTACAGGGGGCGCAACTAATGAAAAACTGTTTTTT. The variable domain in full, completed from reference TRBV28 and TRBJ1-4, reads DVKVTQSSRYLVKRTGEKVFLECVQDMDHENMFWYRQDPGLGLRLIYFSYDVKMKEKGDIPEGYSVSREKKERFSLILESASTNQTSMYLCASSTGGATNEKLFFGSGTQLSVL.